This note documents a single T cell receptor (beta chain) sequence. Its antigen is not identified. The germline CDR1 and CDR2 sequences are SEHNR and FQNEAQ (reference sequence). V lost 3 bases and J 4 bases, leaving 17 bases between the germline ends. CDR3 size: 16 residues. Both 60 Vbeta primers and 13 Jbeta primers went into the PCR. TCRdb's copy holds only in-frame clones and misses some; the assay was immunoSEQ multiplex PCR. The sample comprises about 76,000 clones, around 80% of which are singletons, and 2% to 3% rests with the top ten. The data stem from a study of cytomegalovirus exposure and HLA in healthy donors. General study findings and limits: Information on immune exposure was restricted to one variable (CMV serostatus). Some TCR beta chains (more than 150 of them) were listed as cytomegalovirus-associated.

Material: PBMCs. The chain employs TRBV7-9 and TRBJ2-3, with TRBD1 as a possible D gene (6 bases). This sequence was found in a man aged 30-40 years in good health and CMV-seronegative. The CDR3 DNA sequence: TGTGCCAGCAGCTTCTCACAGGGCCACGAGGCAGATACGCAGTATTTT. Translation gives CASSFSQGHEADTQYF.